The 12 T cell receptor beta chains below all came from one sample that was sequenced in a study of blood T cell repertoires in COVID-19. Clones were read by immunoSEQ multiplex PCR, and TCRdb kept only the in-frame ones, dropping some. The table has 350,000 to 400,000 clones, less than 90% seen once. Sequences were obtained from peripheral blood. The source is a woman aged 55-69 years with COVID-19, enrolled during active disease.

This chain uses TRBV30 with TRBJ1-2; the D gene is possibly TRBD1 (6 bases). The CDR3 has 11 amino acids. Germline CDR1 GTSNPN, CDR2 SVGIG (reference sequence). V gave up 2 bases and J gave up 13 bases, with 14 bases separating them. The CDR3 sequence: CAWSFRQVCTF. CDR3 nucleotides: TGTGCCTGGAGTTTCCGACAGGTCTGCACCTTC.

On this clone: Germline is not matched at one junction end, which may reflect a read error. The chain is built from TRBV19 and TRBJ2-7; perhaps TRBD2 as D (5 bases). This CDR3 contains 16 residues. From germline, CDR1 is LNHDA and CDR2 SQIVND (reference sequence). The CDR3 is CASSLEGAAVGYEQYF. The CDR3 DNA reads TGTGCCAGTAGTCTAGAAGGAGCGGCGGTCGGTTACGAGCAGTACTTC.

This chain uses TRBV2 with TRBJ2-1, with D possibly matching TRBD2 (5 bases). Between the trimmed V and J ends, which lost 4 bases and 1 base, there was a span of 11 bases. The CDR3 consists of 15 residues. Germline CDR1 reads SNHLY; CDR2 reads FYNNEI. As DNA, the CDR3 is TGTGCCAGCAGTGCGAAACGGGGTTCCTACAATGAGCAGTTCTTC. Protein product: CASSAKRGSYNEQFF.

The V and J genes are TRBV4-1 and TRBJ1-2; weak D call: TRBD1 (6 bases). The CDR3 extends over 16 amino acids. The V gene lost 0 bases and the J gene lost 0 bases, with 11 bases spanning the gap. In germline, CDR1 is MGHRA, CDR2 YSYEKL. CDR3 coding DNA: TGCGCCAGCAGCCAAGATCTACAGGGTACTAACTATGGCTACACCTTC. It translates to CASSQDLQGTNYGYTF.

The chain has TRBV9 and TRBJ2-3; 10 bases line up with TRBD2. This CDR3 has 16 amino acids. V lost 2 bases to trimming and J lost 9 bases; unmatched junction nucleotides: 12. CDR1 is SGDLS, CDR2 YYNGEE, per germline. The CDR3 is CASSVRTSGSRRTQYF. The CDR3 DNA is TGTGCCAGCAGCGTCCGGACTAGCGGTTCGCGAAGAACGCAGTATTTT.

J is TRBJ1-6 and V is TRBV28, with no clear D. V was cut by 7 bases and J by 7 bases, with 14 bases left in between. The CDR3 is 14 amino acids. Germline CDR1 reads MDHEN; CDR2 reads SYDVKM. The CDR3 bases are TGTGCCAGCATATTCCATACAAAAAATTCACCCCTCCACTTT. Encoded protein: CASIFHTKNSPLHF.

The chain joins TRBV6-5 to TRBJ2-2, with a weak D call TRBD2 (5 bases). V lost 0 bases and J lost 7, with 6 bases in between. The length of the CDR3 is 13 residues. The V gene's germline CDR1 is MNHEY and CDR2 SVGAGI. The DNA for the CDR3 is TGTGCCAGCAGTTACTCCGGGGACGGGGAGCTGTTTTTT. It codes for CASSYSGDGELFF.

This chain joins TRBV12-3 or TRBV12-4 and TRBJ2-1; 7 nucleotides match TRBD1. The CDR3 contains 12 residues. V lost 5 bases, J lost 6 bases, and 1 base stayed unmatched. The CDR3 loop reads CASSNRGNEQFF. DNA for the CDR3: TGTGCCAGCAGTAACAGGGGCAATGAGCAGTTCTTC.

The rearrangement joins TRBV3-1 (or the pseudogene TRBV3-2) to TRBJ1-3, with 7 bases fitting TRBD1. In germline, CDR1 is LGHDT, CDR2 YNNKEL (reference sequence). This CDR3 comprises 17 residues. V shed 2 bases, J shed 4 bases, and the junction held 11 bases outside the gene matches. The CDR3 nucleotides are TGTGCCAGCAGCCAACTTTACCCGGGACAGAGCGGAAACACCATATATTTT. Its translation is CASSQLYPGQSGNTIYF.

This sequence joins TRBV6-5 and TRBJ1-1; D remains unclear. The V gene lost 3 bases and the J gene lost 1 base, with 9 bases spanning the gap. The CDR3 loop spans 14 amino acids. CDR1 MNHEY and CDR2 SVGAGI come from the germline V gene. CDR3 loop: CASSYTRENTEAFF. CDR3 DNA: TGTGCCAGCAGTTATACCCGCGAGAACACTGAAGCTTTCTTT.

The rearrangement links TRBV2 to TRBJ2-7; perhaps TRBD2 as D (6 bases). CDR3 length: 15 amino acids. V was shortened by 4 bases and J by 5 bases, with 18 bases between the two germline ends. CDR1 is SNHLY, CDR2 FYNNEI, per germline. The CDR3 sequence: CASSVVYGGTNEQYF. The CDR3 DNA sequence: TGTGCCAGCAGTGTGGTCTACGGGGGAACTAACGAGCAGTACTTC.

The chain links TRBV2 to TRBJ1-1, with TRBD1 as a possible D gene (5 bases). CDR1 is SNHLY and CDR2 is FYNNEI in the germline V gene. This CDR3 has 13 amino acids. V was cut by 6 bases and J by 1 base, with 9 bases left in between. Here the CDR3 reads CASSQDRNTEAFF. The CDR3 coding sequence is TGTGCCAGCAGCCAAGACAGGAACACTGAAGCTTTCTTT.